This paragraph reports one TCR beta chain. Germline V lookup: CDR1 KGHDR, CDR2 SFDVKD. CDR3 length: 16 amino acids. Trimming shortened V by 0 bases and J by 2 bases, and 11 bases separated the two germline ends. The data are from a study of control samples from healthy donors and cancer patients. The table came from immunoSEQ multiplex PCR; TCRdb's copy has only in-frame clones and leaves some out. The data hold some 170,000 clones, with roughly 94% observed a single time. The sample consisted of PBMCs. The TCR comes from a man in his 60s with colorectal cancer. The chain has TRBV24-1 and TRBJ2-3, with D maybe TRBD1 (5 bases). The CDR3, as DNA: TGTGCCACCAGTGATTTGCAGGGATGGGACACAGATACGCAGTATTTT. Translation: CATSDLQGWDTDTQYF.